The clone carrying this T cell receptor beta chain was observed many times. Its antigen is unidentified. Amplified TCR beta CDR3 regions came from RNA transcripts. Researchers ran a first-round RT-PCR on the TCR CDR3 using the HTBI primer set. TCRdb re-derived calls from the multiplex PCR reads in MiXCR, one entry per CDR3 protein. This table has under 350,000 distinct CDR3 sequences, approximately 13% appearing once. This record belongs to a study of T cells in Graves' hyperthyroidism and ophthalmopathy. The overall study: Peripheral blood was collected at initial diagnosis, before any treatment.

Notes on the study in general: In validation, the model predicted ophthalmopathy. These predictions came a median around 5.9 months before onset. Most clonotypes expanded in the thyroid (above 0.001) were also present in blood.

J was trimmed by 4 bases and V by 8 bases; bases with no gene match: 5. Germline CDR1 is WSHSY and CDR2 is SAAADI. This CDR3 comprises 13 residues. At least 3 on the Clinical Activity Score was recorded for ophthalmopathy patients, who also had NOSPECS grade at least 4 and duration under 3 months. What was sequenced was blood. This sequence originates from a woman in her thirties or forties with Graves' ophthalmopathy. The chain carries TRBV10-2 and TRBJ1-1, with 9 bases lining up with TRBD1. The CDR3 sequence: CASAMTGGTEAFF. CDR3 DNA: TGCGCCAGCGCAATGACAGGGGGCACTGAAGCTTTCTTT.